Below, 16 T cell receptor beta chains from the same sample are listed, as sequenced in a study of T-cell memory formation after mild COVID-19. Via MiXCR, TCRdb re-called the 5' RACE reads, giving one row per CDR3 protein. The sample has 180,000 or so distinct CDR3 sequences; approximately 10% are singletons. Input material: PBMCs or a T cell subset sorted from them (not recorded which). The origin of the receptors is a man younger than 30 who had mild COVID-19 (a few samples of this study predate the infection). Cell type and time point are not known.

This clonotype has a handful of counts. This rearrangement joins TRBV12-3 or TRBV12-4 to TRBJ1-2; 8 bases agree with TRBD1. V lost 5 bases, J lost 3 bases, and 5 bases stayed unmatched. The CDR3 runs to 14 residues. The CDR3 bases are TGTGCCAGCAGTCCTACGACAGGGGACTATGGCTACACCTTC. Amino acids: CASSPTTGDYGYTF.

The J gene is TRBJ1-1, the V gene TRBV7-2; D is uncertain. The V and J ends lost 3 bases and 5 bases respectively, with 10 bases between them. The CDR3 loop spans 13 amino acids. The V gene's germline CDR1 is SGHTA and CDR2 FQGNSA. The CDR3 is CASSFAPETEAFF. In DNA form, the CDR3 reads TGTGCCAGCAGCTTCGCCCCTGAAACTGAAGCTTTCTTT.

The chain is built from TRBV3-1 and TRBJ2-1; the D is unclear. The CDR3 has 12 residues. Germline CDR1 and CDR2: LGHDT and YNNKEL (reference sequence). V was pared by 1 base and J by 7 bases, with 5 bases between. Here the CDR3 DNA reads TGTGCCAGCAGCCAAGCTTCTAATGAGCAGTTCTTC. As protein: CASSQASNEQFF.

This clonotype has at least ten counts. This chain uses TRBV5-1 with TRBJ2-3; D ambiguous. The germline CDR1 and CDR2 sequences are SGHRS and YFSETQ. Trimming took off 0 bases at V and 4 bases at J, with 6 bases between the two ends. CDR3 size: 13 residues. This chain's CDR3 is CASSLVPSDTQYF. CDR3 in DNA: TGCGCCAGCAGCTTGGTTCCCTCAGATACGCAGTATTTT.

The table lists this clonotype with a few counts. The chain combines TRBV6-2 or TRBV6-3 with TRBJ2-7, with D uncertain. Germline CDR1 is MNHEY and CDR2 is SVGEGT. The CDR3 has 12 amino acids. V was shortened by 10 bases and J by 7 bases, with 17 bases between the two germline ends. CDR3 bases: TGTGCCACTCAACACGTGGTGGGAGAGCAGTACGTC. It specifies CATQHVVGEQYV.

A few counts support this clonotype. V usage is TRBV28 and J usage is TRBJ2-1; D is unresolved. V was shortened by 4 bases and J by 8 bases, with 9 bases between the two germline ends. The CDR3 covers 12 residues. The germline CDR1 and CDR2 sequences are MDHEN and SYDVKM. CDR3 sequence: CASSWAVDEQFF. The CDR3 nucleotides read TGTGCCAGCAGTTGGGCAGTTGATGAGCAGTTCTTC.

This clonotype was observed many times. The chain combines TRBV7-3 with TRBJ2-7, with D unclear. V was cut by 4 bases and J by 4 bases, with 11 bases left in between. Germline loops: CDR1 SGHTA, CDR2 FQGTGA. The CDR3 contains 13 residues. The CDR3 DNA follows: TGTGCCAGCAGCTCCGCAGACGGTTACGAGCAGTACTTC. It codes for CASSSADGYEQYF.

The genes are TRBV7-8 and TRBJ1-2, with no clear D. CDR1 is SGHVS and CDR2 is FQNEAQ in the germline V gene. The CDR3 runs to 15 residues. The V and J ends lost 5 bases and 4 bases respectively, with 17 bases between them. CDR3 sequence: CASSPAEDTVYGYTF. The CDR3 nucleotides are TGTGCCAGCAGCCCAGCCGAAGACACTGTCTATGGCTACACCTTC. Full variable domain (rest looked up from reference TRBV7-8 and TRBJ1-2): GAGVSQSPRYKVAKRGQDVALRCDPISGHVSLFWYQQALGQGPEFLTYFQNEAQLDKSGLPSDRFFAERPEGSVSTLKIQRTQQEDSAVYLCASSPAEDTVYGYTFGSGTRLTVV.

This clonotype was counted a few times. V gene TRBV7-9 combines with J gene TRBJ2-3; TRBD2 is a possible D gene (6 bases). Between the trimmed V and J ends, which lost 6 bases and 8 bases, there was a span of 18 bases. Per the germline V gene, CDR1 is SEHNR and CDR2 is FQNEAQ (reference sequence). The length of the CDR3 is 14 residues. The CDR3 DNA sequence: TGTGCCAGCAGTAGTGGGCGGGGAGCCCCTACGCAGTATTTT. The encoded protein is CASSSGRGAPTQYF.

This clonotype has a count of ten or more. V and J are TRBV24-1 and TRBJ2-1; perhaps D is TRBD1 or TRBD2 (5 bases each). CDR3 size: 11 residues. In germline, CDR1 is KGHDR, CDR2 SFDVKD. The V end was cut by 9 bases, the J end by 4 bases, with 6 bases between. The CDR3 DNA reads TGTGCCACCGAGGGGTACAATGAGCAGTTCTTC. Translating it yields CATEGYNEQFF.

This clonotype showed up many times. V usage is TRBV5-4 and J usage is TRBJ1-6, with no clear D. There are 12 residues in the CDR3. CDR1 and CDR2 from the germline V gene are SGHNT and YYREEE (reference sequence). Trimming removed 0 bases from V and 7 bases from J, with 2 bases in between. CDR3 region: CASSLDNSPLHF. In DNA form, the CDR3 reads TGTGCCAGCAGCTTGGACAATTCACCCCTCCACTTT.

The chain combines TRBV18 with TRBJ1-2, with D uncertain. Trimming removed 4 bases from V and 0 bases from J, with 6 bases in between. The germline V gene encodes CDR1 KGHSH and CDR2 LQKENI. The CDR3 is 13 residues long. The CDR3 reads CASSLQANYGYTF. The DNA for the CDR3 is TGTGCCAGCTCACTGCAGGCTAACTATGGCTACACCTTC.

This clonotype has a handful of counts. CDR3 sequence: CASRSYRVGSYEQYF. For the CDR3, the DNA is TGTGCCAGCAGGTCGTACAGGGTGGGCTCCTACGAGCAGTACTTC. This chain links TRBV6-5 with TRBJ2-7, with a tentative D call TRBD1 (6 bases). V gave up 6 bases and J gave up 0 bases, with 15 bases separating them. CDR3 size: 15 residues. Germline V gene data show CDR1 as MNHEY and CDR2 as SVGAGI.

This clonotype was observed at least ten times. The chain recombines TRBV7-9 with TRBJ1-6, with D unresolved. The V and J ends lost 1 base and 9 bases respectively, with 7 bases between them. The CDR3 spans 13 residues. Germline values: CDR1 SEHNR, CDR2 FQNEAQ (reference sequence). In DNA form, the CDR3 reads TGTGCCAGCAGCTTAGAATCTTCTTCACCCCTCCACTTT. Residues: CASSLESSSPLHF.

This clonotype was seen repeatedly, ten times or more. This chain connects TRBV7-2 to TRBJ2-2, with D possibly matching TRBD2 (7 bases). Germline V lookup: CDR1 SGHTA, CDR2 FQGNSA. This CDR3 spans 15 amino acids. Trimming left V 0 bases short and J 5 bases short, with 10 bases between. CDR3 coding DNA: TGTGCCAGCAGCTTAGCCGGGGGGCGGACCGGGGAGCTGTTTTTT. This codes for CASSLAGGRTGELFF.

The CDR3 protein is CSARGDSNSPLHF. The CDR3 nucleotides are TGCAGTGCTAGAGGGGACAGCAATTCACCCCTCCACTTT. This chain connects TRBV20-1 to TRBJ1-6; 7 nucleotides agree with TRBD1. The V gene end was trimmed by 1 base and the J gene end by 7 bases; junction bases not matched to a gene: 1. The CDR3 covers 13 residues. From germline, CDR1 is DFQATT and CDR2 SNEGSKA (reference sequence).